A selection of T cell receptor beta chains follows, all from one sample in a study of T cell responses to AZD1222 COVID-19 vaccine. Clones were sequenced by immunoSEQ multiplex PCR, and TCRdb holds only the in-frame ones, with some missing. The sample lists about 120,000 clones, 75% to 90% occurring once. Here the sequenced sample was peripheral blood, taken 28 days after the second AZD1222 dose. These receptors were obtained from an adult who received the AZD1222 COVID-19 vaccine. The CDR3 runs from the conserved cysteine through the conserved F or W. D genes are given only for firm matches. Rows may omit the clone size; those that give it use once, few, many or a size class.

abundance,v_gene,d_gene,j_gene,CDR3aa,CDR3nt
-,TRBV19,-,TRBJ1-3,CASGYGEGGNTIYF,TGTGCCAGTGGTTACGGGGAAGGAGGAAACACCATATATTTT
-,TRBV5-1,TRBD2,TRBJ2-2,CASSRLAGGLNTGELFF,TGCGCCAGCAGTAGACTAGCGGGGGGCCTGAACACCGGGGAGCTGTTTTTT
-,TRBV11-2,-,TRBJ2-3,CASSLDPRDTQYF,TGTGCCAGCAGCTTAGATCCAAGAGATACGCAGTATTTT
-,TRBV24-1,-,TRBJ2-1,CATSGTLSRHEQFF,TGTGCCACCAGTGGTACATTATCGAGACATGAGCAGTTCTTC
-,TRBV19,-,TRBJ1-6,CASSIGVSYNSPLHF,TGTGCCAGTAGTATTGGAGTCTCCTATAATTCACCCCTCCACTTT
-,TRBV10-3,-,TRBJ2-1,CAISDGDEQFF,TGTGCCATCAGTGACGGGGACGAGCAGTTCTTC
-,TRBV13,TRBD1,TRBJ2-7,CASSLRLGTGGTDEQYF,TGTGCCAGCAGCTTACGGCTCGGGACAGGGGGTACCGACGAGCAGTACTTC
-,TRBV5-4,TRBD2,TRBJ2-7,CASSPSTGLALYEQYF,TGTGCCAGCAGCCCGTCAACGGGACTAGCGTTGTACGAGCAGTACTTC
-,TRBV13,-,TRBJ1-2,CASRSRIRDPYGYTF,TGTGCCAGCAGATCTAGAATCCGGGATCCTTATGGCTACACCTTC
-,TRBV28,TRBD1,TRBJ1-5,CASTVPGQGHQPQHF,TGTGCCAGCACCGTCCCGGGACAGGGCCACCAGCCCCAGCATTTT
-,TRBV7-9,-,TRBJ1-2,CASSLGLIGGSNYGYTF,TGTGCCAGCAGCTTAGGGCTTATCGGGGGAAGTAACTATGGCTACACCTTC
-,TRBV11-2,-,TRBJ2-1,CASSLGRGGYNEQFF,TGTGCCAGCAGCTTAGGTAGGGGGGGGTACAATGAGCAGTTCTTC
-,TRBV5-1,-,TRBJ1-1,CASSLTQADTEAFF,TGCGCCAGCAGCTTAACGCAGGCGGACACTGAAGCTTTCTTT
-,TRBV6-2/TRBV6-3,TRBD1,TRBJ2-1,CASSYLGQGDNEQFF,TGTGCCAGCAGTTACCTCGGACAGGGCGACAATGAGCAGTTCTTC
-,TRBV6-1,TRBD2,TRBJ2-3,CASSGTSGGTTDTQYF,TGTGCCAGCAGTGGGACTAGCGGGGGGACCACAGATACGCAGTATTTT
once,TRBV27,TRBD1,TRBJ1-2,CASRTGGAPFGYTF,TGTGCCAGCAGGACAGGGGGCGCCCCCTTTGGCTACACCTTC
-,TRBV7-2,-,TRBJ1-1,CASSFRPGEAFF,TGTGCCAGCAGCTTTAGACCGGGTGAAGCTTTCTTT
-,TRBV6-2/TRBV6-3,TRBD1,TRBJ1-5,CASSQQGQPQHF,TGTGCCAGCAGTCAACAGGGGCAGCCCCAGCATTTT
-,TRBV9,TRBD2,TRBJ2-1,CASSAKLAGGHNEQFF,TGTGCCAGCAGCGCCAAACTAGCGGGGGGGCATAATGAGCAGTTCTTC
-,TRBV11-2,TRBD1,TRBJ2-2,CASSLPGTGVPGELFF,TGTGCCAGCAGCCTGCCCGGGACAGGGGTTCCCGGGGAGCTGTTTTTT
-,TRBV6-6,-,TRBJ1-1,CASSLDRTTEAFF,TGTGCCAGCAGTCTTGATCGGACCACTGAAGCTTTCTTT
-,TRBV7-2,-,TRBJ2-3,CASSSPYPTNLADTDTQYF,TGTGCCAGCAGTTCACCCTACCCTACTAACTTAGCGGACACAGATACGCAGTATTTT
few,TRBV19,-,TRBJ1-1,CASGNTENTEAFF,TGTGCCAGTGGGAACACAGAAAACACTGAAGCTTTCTTT
-,TRBV6-6,-,TRBJ1-2,CASSPMPTGAFYGYTF,TGTGCCAGCAGTCCCATGCCAACCGGGGCCTTCTATGGCTACACCTTC
-,TRBV12-3/TRBV12-4,-,TRBJ2-5,CASSLGVQETQYF,TGTGCCAGCAGTTTAGGTGTCCAAGAGACCCAGTACTTC
-,TRBV5-4,-,TRBJ2-5,CASSGDILKETQYF,TGTGCCAGCAGCGGGGACATCCTCAAAGAGACCCAGTACTTC
-,TRBV5-1,TRBD1,TRBJ2-1,CASSLNRGSYNEQFF,TGCGCCAGCAGCTTGAACAGGGGCTCCTACAATGAGCAGTTCTTC
-,TRBV18,-,TRBJ1-5,CASSPPGNQPQHF,TGTGCCAGCTCACCACCGGGGAATCAGCCCCAGCATTTT
-,TRBV4-1,TRBD1,TRBJ1-3,CASSQDPQGASSGNTIYF,TGCGCCAGCAGCCAAGATCCGCAGGGGGCTTCGTCTGGAAACACCATATATTTT
-,TRBV19,TRBD1,TRBJ1-4,CASLGTGEPNEKLFF,TGTGCCAGCCTCGGGACAGGGGAACCTAATGAAAAACTGTTTTTT
-,TRBV11-2,-,TRBJ1-6,CASSLNNIQNSPLHF,TGTGCCAGCAGCTTAAACAACATACAGAATTCACCCCTCCACTTT
once,TRBV6-5,TRBD2,TRBJ2-3,CASSRRGGGPKGQYF,TGTGCCAGCAGCCGCCGTGGCGGGGGGCCAAAGGGGCAGTATTTT
-,TRBV28,-,TRBJ1-5,CASSPDLDGSNQPQHF,TGTGCCAGCAGTCCGGACCTTGACGGCTCCAATCAGCCCCAGCATTTT